These 26 T cell receptor beta chains originate from one sample sequenced in a study of shared clonotypes between healthy human individuals. Assay: immunoSEQ multiplex PCR; the TCRdb copy retains only in-frame clones and omits some. Among approximately 1,500,000 clones listed, roughly 96% were seen once. Input material: naive CD4+ T cells sorted from blood. Indicated subset: CD45RA+ positively selected. The source of these receptors is a young man in good health.

The V and J genes are TRBV5-4 and TRBJ1-2, with TRBD1 identical over 8 bases. The CDR3 consists of 16 residues. Germline CDR1 SGHNT, CDR2 YYREEE (reference sequence). Trimming removed 0 bases from V and 5 bases from J; junction bases left unmatched: 9. The CDR3 sequence: CASSLAQGAVVYGYTF. As DNA, the CDR3 is TGTGCCAGCAGCTTGGCCCAGGGGGCTGTGGTATATGGCTACACCTTC. The full variable domain, its missing parts supplied by reference TRBV5-4 and TRBJ1-2, is ETGVTQSPTHLIKTRGQQVTLRCSSQSGHNTVSWYQQALGQGPQFIFQYYREEENGRGNFPPRFSGLQFPNYSSELNVNALELDDSALYLCASSLAQGAVVYGYTFGSGTRLTVV.

V gene TRBV28 combines with J gene TRBJ2-3; perhaps D is TRBD1 or TRBD2 (5 bases each). The germline CDR1 and CDR2 sequences are MDHEN and SYDVKM. V lost 6 bases and J lost 2, with 18 bases in between. The CDR3 runs 16 residues. CDR3 DNA: TGTGCCAGCAGAAACACCCGGGGCTATTCCACAGATACGCAGTATTTT. This codes for CASRNTRGYSTDTQYF.

This chain connects TRBV10-3 to TRBJ2-1, with 13 bases identical to TRBD2. Looked up from germline, CDR1 is ENHRY and CDR2 is SYGVKD. V lost 3 bases and J lost 5; bases outside the gene matches: 7. The CDR3 sequence is 17 residues long. CDR3 region: CAISERPGLAGNNEQFF. The CDR3 bases are TGTGCCATCAGTGAAAGACCGGGACTAGCGGGGAACAATGAGCAGTTCTTC.

The V gene is TRBV28, the J gene TRBJ1-2; D is uncertain. The CDR3 loop spans 13 amino acids. CDR1 is MDHEN, CDR2 SYDVKM, per germline. V was trimmed by 5 bases and J by 7 bases, leaving 14 bases between them. CDR3 region: CASSPYRRGGYTF. CDR3 nucleotide sequence: TGTGCCAGCAGTCCCTACCGGCGGGGTGGCTACACCTTC.

The DNA for the CDR3 is TGTGCCAGCAGCGGTAGATTTGGGCGGGAGCACAACGAGCAGTACTTC. It yields the protein CASSGRFGREHNEQYF. The rearrangement uses TRBV7-8 and TRBJ2-7; 7 bases align to TRBD2. The CDR3 is 16 amino acids. The V and J ends lost 5 bases and 5 bases, in that order; junction bases with no gene match: 15. From germline, CDR1 is SGHVS and CDR2 FQNEAQ.

The genes are TRBV30 and TRBJ1-5; D uncertain. Per the germline V gene, CDR1 is GTSNPN and CDR2 is SVGIG (reference sequence). This CDR3 region has 13 residues. Trimming pared 1 base from V and 0 bases from J, leaving 4 bases between. CDR3: CAWSADSNQPQHF. CDR3 DNA: TGTGCCTGGAGTGCAGATAGCAATCAGCCCCAGCATTTT.

This clone appeared a single time. The V and J genes are TRBV7-2 and TRBJ2-6, with 9 bases aligning to TRBD1. Per germline, CDR1 SGHTA and CDR2 FQGNSA. V lost 4 bases, J lost 2 bases, and 12 bases stayed unmatched. This CDR3 is built from 19 residues. DNA for the CDR3: TGTGCCAGCAGCTCACATCCCGGGACAGGGAATCCTGGGGCCAACGTCCTGACTTTC. Translating gives CASSSHPGTGNPGANVLTF.

The chain couples TRBV6-1 to TRBJ1-1; D is unresolved. Looked up from germline, CDR1 is MNHNS and CDR2 is SASEGT. Deletions cut 5 bases from V and 0 bases from J, with 13 bases between. The CDR3 is 15 amino acids. CDR3 bases: TGTGCCAGCAGTTCGACCGGGAACATGAACACTGAAGCTTTCTTT. Amino acids: CASSSTGNMNTEAFF.

The chain couples TRBV5-1 to TRBJ2-7; the match to TRBD1 covers 7 bases. The germline V gene has CDR1 SGHRS and CDR2 YFSETQ. J gave up 6 bases and V 0 bases, and 9 bases lay outside the gene matches. The CDR3 spans 15 residues. The CDR3 loop is CASSLGDRDDGEQYF. The CDR3 DNA sequence: TGCGCCAGCAGCTTGGGCGACAGGGATGACGGCGAGCAGTACTTC.

The chain links TRBV7-8 to TRBJ2-7; D gene unclear. CDR3 length equals 13 residues. The germline V and J ends were trimmed by 3 bases and 2 bases, with 8 bases remaining between them. Per germline, CDR1 SGHVS and CDR2 FQNEAQ. CDR3 residues: CASSLRTAYEQYF. The CDR3, as DNA: TGTGCCAGCAGCTTGAGGACGGCCTACGAGCAGTACTTC.

V usage is TRBV10-2 and J usage is TRBJ2-5; D not resolved. From germline, CDR1 is WSHSY and CDR2 SAAADI. The V end was cut by 6 bases, the J end by 1 base, with 18 bases between. This CDR3 has 16 amino acids. The chain's CDR3 is CASRVGIPATQETQYF. The CDR3 DNA is TGCGCCAGCAGGGTTGGGATCCCGGCGACCCAAGAGACCCAGTACTTC.

The rearrangement uses TRBV10-3 and TRBJ2-7; D unresolved. The CDR3 loop spans 12 amino acids. CDR1 ENHRY and CDR2 SYGVKD come from the germline V gene. V was shortened by 3 bases and J by 2 bases, with 5 bases between the two germline ends. CDR3 DNA sequence: TGTGCCATCAGTGAAGAACCCTACGAGCAGTACTTC. This encodes CAISEEPYEQYF.

There are a few counts of this clone. V gene TRBV10-2 combines with J gene TRBJ2-7; TRBD2 might be the D (6 bases). CDR1 is WSHSY, CDR2 SAAADI, per germline. V lost 5 bases and J lost 6, with 14 bases in between. The CDR3 spans 13 residues. Written as DNA, the CDR3 is TGCGCCAGCAGTCAAGGCAGGGAGGCCGAGCAGTACTTC. It encodes CASSQGREAEQYF.

The J gene is TRBJ2-7, the V gene TRBV5-4; possibly TRBD2 for D (5 bases). Trimming shortened V by 4 bases and J by 0 bases, and 14 bases separated the two germline ends. In germline, CDR1 is SGHNT, CDR2 YYREEE (reference sequence). CDR3 length: 15 residues. CDR3 DNA sequence: TGTGCCAGCAGCCAGAAGGGTAGCGTCTCCTACGAGCAGTACTTC. Translated: CASSQKGSVSYEQYF. Drawing the rest from reference TRBV5-4 and TRBJ2-7, the complete variable domain is ETGVTQSPTHLIKTRGQQVTLRCSSQSGHNTVSWYQQALGQGPQFIFQYYREEENGRGNFPPRFSGLQFPNYSSELNVNALELDDSALYLCASSQKGSVSYEQYFGPGTRLTVT.

The chain employs TRBV28 and TRBJ2-1; D uncertain. The CDR3 consists of 13 residues. The V and J ends lost 5 bases and 3 bases respectively, with 8 bases between them. The germline gives CDR1 MDHEN, CDR2 SYDVKM. CDR3 sequence: CASSPKYYNEQFF. The CDR3 nucleotides read TGTGCCAGCAGTCCCAAGTACTACAATGAGCAGTTCTTC.

J is TRBJ2-7 and V is TRBV5-4; 12 bases map to TRBD1. CDR1 and CDR2 (germline): SGHNT, YYREEE (reference sequence). This CDR3 comprises 16 residues. V lost 3 bases, J lost 6 bases, and 10 bases stayed unmatched. The CDR3 protein is CASSSPPGTGGGEQYF. CDR3 in DNA: TGTGCCAGCAGCTCACCACCAGGGACAGGGGGCGGCGAGCAGTACTTC.

In regard to this clone: In the same sample, other DNA sequences code for this CDR3. The chain recombines TRBV7-2 with TRBJ2-3; D is unresolved. The germline V and J ends were trimmed by 3 bases and 5 bases, with 3 bases remaining between them. The CDR3 is 11 residues long. Germline values: CDR1 SGHTA, CDR2 FQGNSA. CDR3 sequence: CASSLEDTQYF. The DNA for the CDR3 is TGTGCCAGCAGCTTGGAAGATACGCAGTATTTT.

This rearrangement joins TRBV7-2 to TRBJ2-1; 11 nucleotides match TRBD2. This CDR3 has 17 amino acids. V shed 5 bases, J shed 1 base, and the junction held 7 bases outside the gene matches. Per germline, CDR1 SGHTA and CDR2 FQGNSA. The CDR3 DNA reads TGTGCCAGCAGCCTGAGACTAGCGGGAAGTTCCTACAATGAGCAGTTCTTC. As protein: CASSLRLAGSSYNEQFF.

The chain is built from TRBV27 and TRBJ2-7, with a weak D call TRBD2 (6 bases). Germline V lookup: CDR1 MNHEY, CDR2 SMNVEV (reference sequence). The V and J ends lost 5 bases and 2 bases respectively, with 10 bases between them. The length of the CDR3 is 13 residues. CDR3 DNA: TGTGCCAGCAGTCGACTAGGTACCTACGAGCAGTACTTC. This encodes CASSRLGTYEQYF.

This rearrangement joins TRBV9 to TRBJ2-1; TRBD2 agrees at 9 bases. The length of the CDR3 is 16 residues. Trimming removed 4 bases from V and 4 bases from J; junction bases left unmatched: 9. CDR1 is SGDLS, CDR2 YYNGEE, per germline. CDR3 DNA: TGTGCCAGCAGCCCTCAGGTAGCGGGAGTTTACAATGAGCAGTTCTTC. Its translation: CASSPQVAGVYNEQFF.

This clone was seen a single time. The V gene is TRBV4-2, the J gene TRBJ2-2, with 9 bases lining up with TRBD1. The CDR3 has 16 amino acids. CDR1 is LGHNA and CDR2 is YNFKEQ in the germline V gene. Germline trimming cut 2 bases from V and 6 bases from J; bases unmatched to any gene: 7. The CDR3 sequence: CASSQLGQGRAGELFF. Here the CDR3 DNA reads TGTGCCAGCAGCCAACTGGGACAGGGAAGGGCCGGGGAGCTGTTTTTT.

This chain connects TRBV2 to TRBJ1-3; D is uncertain. The CDR3 loop spans 16 amino acids. Germline lookup yields CDR1 SNHLY and CDR2 FYNNEI. Trimming stripped 1 base from V and 0 bases from J, with 10 bases between. In nucleotides, the CDR3 is TGTGCCAGCAGTGAAGAGGCGGTCTACTCTGGAAACACCATATATTTT. Residues: CASSEEAVYSGNTIYF. The entire variable domain, with the rest obtained from reference TRBV2 and TRBJ1-3, is as follows: EPEVTQTPSHQVTQMGQEVILRCVPISNHLYFYWYRQILGQKVEFLVSFYNNEISEKSEIFDDQFSVERPDGSNFTLKIRSTKLEDSAMYFCASSEEAVYSGNTIYFGEGSWLTVV.

This clone was recorded only once. The V and J genes are TRBV5-1 and TRBJ2-5; D ambiguous. Germline V gives CDR1 SGHRS, CDR2 YFSETQ. V lost 1 base to trimming and J lost 5 bases, with 12 bases between them. This CDR3 has 14 residues. CDR3 protein: CASSLFRVLETQYF. The CDR3 DNA is TGCGCCAGCAGCTTGTTTAGGGTTCTGGAGACCCAGTACTTC.

This clone was recorded once. The rearrangement links TRBV5-4 to TRBJ2-1, with D tentatively TRBD2 (6 bases). V dropped 4 bases and J dropped 5 bases, with 16 bases sitting between them. Per germline, CDR1 SGHNT and CDR2 YYREEE (reference sequence). The CDR3 is 15 residues long. CDR3 residues: CASSGRDSFHNEQFF. CDR3 bases: TGTGCCAGCAGCGGCCGGGACTCTTTCCACAATGAGCAGTTCTTC.

The chain combines TRBV5-1 with TRBJ1-3; possible D gene TRBD1, 5 bases. This CDR3 comprises 16 residues. Trimming removed 4 bases from V and 6 bases from J, with 20 bases in between. Per the germline V gene, CDR1 is SGHRS and CDR2 is YFSETQ. CDR3 DNA: TGCGCCAGCAGCGCGGAGCGGATGGGGGTTGAAAACACCATATATTTT. Translated: CASSAERMGVENTIYF. Based on the CDR3 plus reference TRBV5-1 and TRBJ1-3, the full variable domain is KAGVTQTPRYLIKTRGQQVTLSCSPISGHRSVSWYQQTPGQGLQFLFEYFSETQRNKGNFPGRFSGRQFSNSRSEMNVSTLELGDSALYLCASSAERMGVENTIYFGEGSWLTVV.

V is TRBV7-9 and J is TRBJ1-1, with 8 positions matching TRBD1. The V and J ends lost 4 bases and 0 bases, in that order; junction bases with no gene match: 4. This CDR3 contains 15 residues. In germline, CDR1 is SEHNR, CDR2 FQNEAQ (reference sequence). The CDR3 reads CASSYRGALNTEAFF. DNA for the CDR3: TGTGCCAGCAGCTACAGGGGGGCGTTGAACACTGAAGCTTTCTTT.